This T cell receptor (beta chain) came from a study of T cell responses to AZD1222 COVID-19 vaccine. With regard to this clone: Its antigen is unknown.

TCRdb's table, derived via immunoSEQ multiplex PCR, lists solely in-frame clones and lacks some. The data hold about 100,000 clones, with 88% observed a single time. Whole-study findings and limits: Seropositive AZD1222 recipients at baseline numbered only 6 or 7.

Germline V gene data show CDR1 as SGHRS and CDR2 as YFSETQ. The CDR3 runs 15 residues. Trimming pared 4 bases from V and 0 bases from J, leaving 13 bases between. This rearrangement joins TRBV5-1 to TRBJ1-1; D gene unclear. Source: peripheral blood, taken on day 0 of AZD1222 vaccination. This sequence was found in an adult in good health. CDR3 loop: CASSPSRGMNTEAFF. The CDR3, as DNA: TGCGCCAGCAGCCCAAGTCGAGGGATGAACACTGAAGCTTTCTTT.